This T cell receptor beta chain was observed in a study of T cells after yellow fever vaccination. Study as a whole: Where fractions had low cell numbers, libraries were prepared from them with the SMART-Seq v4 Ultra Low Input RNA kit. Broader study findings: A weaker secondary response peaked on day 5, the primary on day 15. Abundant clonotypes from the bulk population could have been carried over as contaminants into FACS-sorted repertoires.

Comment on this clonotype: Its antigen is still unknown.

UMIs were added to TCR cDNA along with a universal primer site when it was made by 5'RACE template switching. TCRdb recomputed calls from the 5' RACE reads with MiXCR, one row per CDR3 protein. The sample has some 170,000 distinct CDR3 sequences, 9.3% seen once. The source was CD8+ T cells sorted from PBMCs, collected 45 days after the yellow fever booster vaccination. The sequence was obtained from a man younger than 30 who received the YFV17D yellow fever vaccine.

The CDR3 here is CASGPGQGSTDTQYF. In DNA, the CDR3 is TGTGCTAGTGGCCCGGGACAGGGTAGCACAGATACGCAGTATTTT. The chain couples TRBV12-5 to TRBJ2-3; 9 bases map to TRBD1. Germline CDR1 reads LGHNT; CDR2 reads FRNRAP. CDR3 length: 15 amino acids. V was clipped by 6 bases and J by 0 bases; unmatched bases: 4.